This TCR beta chain was profiled in a study of cytomegalovirus exposure and HLA in healthy donors. V shed 0 bases and J shed 3 bases, with 18 bases lying between them. In germline, CDR1 is MGHRA, CDR2 YSYEKL. This CDR3 is built from 17 residues. Libraries were prepared by immunoSEQ multiplex PCR; TCRdb keeps only in-frame clonotypes and omits some of them. Here the sample spans roughly 68,000 clones, over 90% being singletons. The sequencing sample was made of PBMCs. V and J are TRBV4-1 and TRBJ2-7, with D perhaps matching TRBD2 (5 bases). This clonotype originated in a woman between 18 and 29 years old in good health and CMV-seropositive. The CDR3, as DNA: TGCGCCAGCAGCCAAGAGTTTTCGGGTCTAGCCGACTACGAGCAGTACTTC. Protein sequence: CASSQEFSGLADYEQYF.